Each of the 20 T cell receptor beta chains below was sequenced from the same sample in a study of T cells in Graves' hyperthyroidism and ophthalmopathy. There were TCR beta CDR3 regions amplified from RNA transcripts. First-round RT-PCR targeting the TCR CDR3 was performed with the HTBI primer set. Each CDR3 protein is one row after TCRdb ran MiXCR on the multiplex PCR reads. The data hold a few hundred thousand distinct CDR3 sequences, with roughly 15% observed a single time. Sequencing input: blood. The receptors derive from a woman between 40 and 50 years old with Graves' ophthalmopathy.

This clonotype was observed many times. The V gene is TRBV2, the J gene TRBJ2-6, with D possibly TRBD2 on 5 matching bases. This CDR3 spans 15 amino acids. Trimming took 3 bases from V and 0 from J, leaving 6 bases between them. Germline assignment: CDR1 SNHLY and CDR2 FYNNEI. The chain's CDR3 is CASSEEDSGANVLTF. CDR3 nucleotides: TGTGCCAGCAGTGAGGAGGACTCTGGGGCCAACGTCCTGACTTTC. Variable domain in full (rest from reference TRBV2 and TRBJ2-6): EPEVTQTPSHQVTQMGQEVILRCVPISNHLYFYWYRQILGQKVEFLVSFYNNEISEKSEIFDDQFSVERPDGSNFTLKIRSTKLEDSAMYFCASSEEDSGANVLTFGAGSRLTVL.

The rearrangement uses TRBV29-1 and TRBJ2-7, with D possibly TRBD2 on 6 matching bases. CDR3 length equals 14 residues. CDR1 is SQVTM, CDR2 ANQGSEA, per germline. The V gene lost 4 bases and the J gene lost 0 bases, with 13 bases spanning the gap. CDR3 sequence: CSVGLAKSSYEQYF. The CDR3 DNA reads as TGCAGCGTTGGGCTAGCGAAGAGCTCCTACGAGCAGTACTTC.

This clonotype was seen ten or more times. The J gene is TRBJ2-3, the V gene TRBV20-1, with a weak D call TRBD2 (6 bases). The CDR3 length is 16 residues. Trimming shortened V by 3 bases and J by 6 bases, and 22 bases separated the two germline ends. Per germline, CDR1 DFQATT and CDR2 SNEGSKA (reference sequence). CDR3 sequence reads: CSASSVRGIPGDTQYF. Here the CDR3 DNA reads TGCAGTGCTAGTTCGGTCCGGGGGATCCCGGGCGATACGCAGTATTTT.

There are many counts of this clonotype. The chain couples TRBV4-1 to TRBJ1-1; weak D call: TRBD1 (6 bases). V was cut by 3 bases and J by 7 bases, with 15 bases left in between. Germline CDR1 MGHRA, CDR2 YSYEKL. The CDR3 extends over 14 amino acids. The CDR3 DNA is TGCGCCAGCAGCCAGCCCGGGACATCTAGTGAAGCTTTCTTT. Translating it yields CASSQPGTSSEAFF.

This clonotype was counted only a few times. The rearrangement uses TRBV6-1 and TRBJ1-1, with TRBD1 matching over 7 bases. Germline loops: CDR1 MNHNS, CDR2 SASEGT. This CDR3 has 13 residues. Unmatched junction bases numbered 6, after V lost 5 bases and J lost 6 bases. CDR3 in amino acids: CASSPGGFAEAFF. The CDR3 DNA reads TGTGCCAGCAGTCCAGGGGGTTTCGCTGAAGCTTTCTTT.

As concerns this clonotype: A read error may explain this, as a much larger clone is one base away. The chain uses TRBV15 and TRBJ2-1; TRBD2 agrees at 8 bases. Germline loops: CDR1 LNHNV, CDR2 YYDKDF (reference sequence). The CDR3 contains 15 residues. J lost 4 bases, V lost 0 bases, and 2 bases had no gene match. CDR3 amino acids: CATSRDRGGYNEQFF. The CDR3 DNA is TGTGCCACCAGCAGAGACCGGGGGGGTTACAATGAGCAGTTCTTC.

This clonotype was seen at least ten times. The rearrangement joins TRBV28 to TRBJ2-7; D is unclear. Germline CDR1 is MDHEN and CDR2 is SYDVKM. The CDR3 has 15 amino acids. The germline V and J ends were trimmed by 2 bases and 3 bases, with 14 bases remaining between them. The CDR3 sequence is CASSLTPRRLYEQYF. The CDR3 nucleotides are TGTGCCAGCAGTTTAACCCCAAGGCGGCTCTACGAGCAGTACTTC.

The gene calls are TRBV20-1 and TRBJ2-1; a weak D match, TRBD2 (6 bases). The CDR3 extends over 14 amino acids. V lost 6 bases, J lost 2 bases, and 14 bases lay in between. Germline V gene data show CDR1 as DFQATT and CDR2 as SNEGSKA (reference sequence). CDR3 coding DNA: TGCAGTGCGCGGAGCGGGTCCCCCTACAATGAGCAGTTCTTC. Translation gives CSARSGSPYNEQFF.

This clonotype was seen more than once but under ten times. The chain is built from TRBV20-1 and TRBJ1-1; tentative D call: TRBD1 (6 bases). This CDR3 is built from 14 residues. Trimming removed 6 bases from V and 0 bases from J, with 14 bases in between. Germline CDR1 and CDR2: DFQATT and SNEGSKA (reference sequence). CDR3 in DNA: TGCAGTGCCCCGAGGGGGGGCGTGAACACTGAAGCTTTCTTT. Translation gives CSAPRGGVNTEAFF.

This clonotype was counted at least ten times. The CDR3 loop reads CASTPTRGASRQYSPLHF. DNA for the CDR3: TGTGCCAGCACCCCCACTCGGGGAGCCTCAAGACAGTATTCACCCCTCCACTTT. The chain recombines TRBV6-1 with TRBJ1-6, with D possibly TRBD1 on 5 matching bases. V shed 7 bases and J shed 8 bases, with 27 bases lying between them. The CDR3 extends over 18 amino acids. Germline V gene sequence: CDR1 MNHNS, CDR2 SASEGT.

This clonotype came up a few times. The chain combines TRBV3-1 with TRBJ2-1, with D perhaps matching TRBD2 (6 bases). Germline V gene lookup returns CDR1 LGHDT and CDR2 YNNKEL (reference sequence). The germline V and J ends were trimmed by 4 bases and 2 bases, with 15 bases remaining between them. This CDR3 has 16 amino acids. The CDR3 here is CASSLLLGGAYNEQFF. The CDR3 nucleotides are TGTGCCAGCAGCCTACTCTTGGGCGGGGCCTACAATGAGCAGTTCTTC.

In its sample, this clonotype was seen many times. The V and J genes are TRBV11-2 and TRBJ1-5; weak D call: TRBD1 (5 bases). Germline V CDR1 and CDR2: SGHAT, FQNNGV. V was trimmed by 5 bases and J by 7 bases, leaving 15 bases between them. The CDR3 is 14 amino acids. The CDR3 coding sequence is TGTGCCAGCAGCCGGACACAACGCGGCCAGCCCCAGCATTTT. Translation gives CASSRTQRGQPQHF. Full variable domain (missing parts from reference TRBV11-2 and TRBJ1-5): EAGVAQSPRYKIIEKRQSVAFWCNPISGHATLYWYQQILGQGPKLLIQFQNNGVVDDSQLPKDRFSAERLKGVDSTLKIQPAKLEDSAVYLCASSRTQRGQPQHFGDGTRLSIL.

This clonotype was observed at least ten times. The gene calls are TRBV2 and TRBJ2-7; D remains unclear. The length of the CDR3 is 12 residues. Germline V gives CDR1 SNHLY, CDR2 FYNNEI. Trimming shortened V by 4 bases and J by 4 bases, and 8 bases separated the two germline ends. The DNA for the CDR3 is TGTGCCAGCAGTGGCTCTACATACGAGCAGTACTTC. Protein product: CASSGSTYEQYF.

This sequence joins TRBV6-1 and TRBJ1-5; no clear D. V lost 3 bases and J lost 2, with 11 bases in between. This CDR3 comprises 15 residues. Germline V gives CDR1 MNHNS, CDR2 SASEGT. In DNA, the CDR3 is TGTGCCAGCAGTGACTGGGGTAGGGGCAATCAGCCCCAGCATTTT. It is translated as CASSDWGRGNQPQHF.

Many counts were recorded for this clonotype. V and J are TRBV7-8 and TRBJ2-7, with 7 bases aligning to TRBD1. This CDR3 region has 13 residues. Germline V gives CDR1 SGHVS, CDR2 FQNEAQ. J lost 4 bases, V lost 3 bases, and 3 bases had no gene match. This CDR3 reads CASSFSRGYEQYF. CDR3 sequence (DNA): TGTGCCAGCAGCTTTAGCAGGGGGTACGAGCAGTACTTC.

There are many counts of this clonotype. The chain links TRBV6-2 or TRBV6-3 to TRBJ2-7; maybe TRBD1 (6 bases). V lost 8 bases, J lost 3 bases, and 14 bases lay in between. Germline V lookup: CDR1 MNHEY, CDR2 SVGEGT. CDR3 length: 13 residues. The CDR3 spells CASGNGQNYEQYF. The CDR3 region has the DNA TGTGCCAGCGGGAACGGACAGAACTACGAGCAGTACTTC.

V and J are TRBV7-2 and TRBJ1-2, with D possibly being TRBD1 (6 bases). The germline CDR1 and CDR2 sequences are SGHTA and FQGNSA. This CDR3 comprises 14 residues. V was clipped by 6 bases and J by 2 bases, with 13 bases between them. The CDR3 region is CASSAMGQNYGYTF. Here the CDR3 DNA reads TGTGCCAGCAGTGCCATGGGACAAAACTATGGCTACACCTTC.

This clonotype was detected a few times. The chain couples TRBV12-3 or TRBV12-4 to TRBJ1-5; D possibly corresponds to TRBD1 (5 bases). CDR3 length: 11 residues. Trimming removed 5 bases from V and 8 bases from J, with 7 bases in between. CDR3 amino acids: CASSKGKPQHF. The CDR3 nucleotides read TGTGCCAGCAGTAAGGGGAAGCCCCAGCATTTT.

This clonotype has only a few counts. The chain's CDR3 is CASTSGSRETQYF. DNA for the CDR3: TGTGCCAGCACCTCCGGATCGCGAGAGACCCAGTACTTC. The V call is TRBV6-1, the J call TRBJ2-5; D is undetermined. The CDR3 runs to 13 residues. V was trimmed by 7 bases and J by 4 bases, leaving 13 bases between them. Germline CDR1 MNHNS, CDR2 SASEGT.

This clonotype came up many times. V gene TRBV5-6 combines with J gene TRBJ2-3; 8 bases are shared with TRBD2. Losses at the gene ends were 0 bases for V and 2 bases for J; bases not matched to a gene: 11. The CDR3 runs 18 residues. Germline CDR1 is SGHDT and CDR2 is YYEEEE. The CDR3 protein is CASSLGPWAGGDTDTQYF. CDR3 coding DNA: TGTGCCAGCAGCTTGGGGCCTTGGGCGGGAGGAGACACAGATACGCAGTATTTT.